The T cell receptor (beta chain) under discussion was sequenced for a study of T cells in pancreatic ductal adenocarcinoma. General study points: No significant tumor-blood clonality difference; means were about 0.12 and 0.073. Compared with tumor, blood showed more total productive templates and around 8-fold more clonotypes.

The CDR3 consists of 13 residues. The V gene lost 3 bases and the J gene lost 9 bases, with 12 bases spanning the gap. The V gene's germline CDR1 is ENHRY and CDR2 SYGVKD. The selected patients with pancreatic ductal adenocarcinoma had surgery but no neoadjuvant therapy. Regarding this clone: Its matching antigen is unknown.

The repertoire was sequenced with immunoSEQ multiplex PCR; TCRdb's copy has only in-frame clones and lacks some. The sample gives over 100,000 clones, more than 90% of which show up once; less than 4% is in the top ten. Source material: PBMCs. This sequence joins TRBV10-3 and TRBJ2-1, with D possibly being TRBD1 (6 bases). This TCR derives from a human donor with pancreatic ductal adenocarcinoma. Here the CDR3 reads CAISDRGPSEQFF. The CDR3 DNA reads as TGTGCCATCAGTGACAGGGGCCCAAGTGAGCAGTTCTTC.